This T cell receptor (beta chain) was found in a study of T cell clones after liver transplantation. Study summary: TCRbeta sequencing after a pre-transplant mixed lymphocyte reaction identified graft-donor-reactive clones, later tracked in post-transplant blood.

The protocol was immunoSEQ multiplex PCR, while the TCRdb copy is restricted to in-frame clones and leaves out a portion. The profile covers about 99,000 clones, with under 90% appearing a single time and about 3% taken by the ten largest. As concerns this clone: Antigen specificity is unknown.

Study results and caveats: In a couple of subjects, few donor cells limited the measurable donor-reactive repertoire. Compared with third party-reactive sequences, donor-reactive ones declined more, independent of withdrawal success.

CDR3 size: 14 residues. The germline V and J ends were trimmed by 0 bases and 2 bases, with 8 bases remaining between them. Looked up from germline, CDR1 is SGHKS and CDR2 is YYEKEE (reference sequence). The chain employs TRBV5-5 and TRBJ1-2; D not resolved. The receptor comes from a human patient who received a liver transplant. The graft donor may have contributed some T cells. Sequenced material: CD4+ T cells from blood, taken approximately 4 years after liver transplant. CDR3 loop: CASSLVGENYGYTF. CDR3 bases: TGTGCCAGCAGCTTGGTCGGAGAGAACTATGGCTACACCTTC.